This TCR beta chain emerged from a study of cytomegalovirus exposure and HLA in healthy donors. The PCR contained 60 Vbeta and 13 Jbeta primers. Data came from immunoSEQ multiplex PCR; TCRdb stores just in-frame clones and leaves some out. The sample holds tens of thousands of clones, under 85% seen once. The ends lost 2 bases at V and 6 bases at J; junction bases unmatched: 4. Looked up from germline, CDR1 is SGHTA and CDR2 is FQGNSA. The CDR3 has 14 amino acids. V and J are TRBV7-2 and TRBJ2-3, with TRBD1 matching over 8 bases. The source material was PBMCs. The clonotype was recovered from a woman aged 40 to 50 in good health and CMV-seronegative. CDR3 region: CASSLQGARDTQYF. As DNA, the CDR3 is TGTGCCAGCAGCTTACAGGGGGCGCGGGATACGCAGTATTTT.